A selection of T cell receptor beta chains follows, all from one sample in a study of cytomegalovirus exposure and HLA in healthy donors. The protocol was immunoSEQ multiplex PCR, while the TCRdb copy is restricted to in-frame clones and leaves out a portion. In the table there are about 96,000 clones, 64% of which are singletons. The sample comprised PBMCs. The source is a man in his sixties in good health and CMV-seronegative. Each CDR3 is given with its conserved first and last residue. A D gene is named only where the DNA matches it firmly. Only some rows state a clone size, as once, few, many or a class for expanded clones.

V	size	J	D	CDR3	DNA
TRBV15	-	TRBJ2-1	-	CATSRGSSYNEQFF	TGTGCCACCAGCAGAGGGAGCTCCTACAATGAGCAGTTCTTC
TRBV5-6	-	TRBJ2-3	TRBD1	CASSLVGQGTDTQYF	TGTGCCAGCAGCTTGGTGGGACAGGGCACAGATACGCAGTATTTT
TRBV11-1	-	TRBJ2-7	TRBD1	CASRSPGTGTYEQYF	TGTGCCAGCAGGTCCCCAGGGACAGGGACCTACGAGCAGTACTTC
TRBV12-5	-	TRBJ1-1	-	CASGLGQGTNTEAFF	TGTGCTAGTGGTTTAGGTCAGGGGACGAACACTGAAGCTTTCTTT
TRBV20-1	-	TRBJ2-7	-	CSAGEYEQYF	TGCAGTGCCGGAGAGTACGAGCAGTACTTC
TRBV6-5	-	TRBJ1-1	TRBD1	CASSYGQVNTEAFF	TGTGCCAGCAGTTACGGACAGGTTAACACTGAAGCTTTCTTT
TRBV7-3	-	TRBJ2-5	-	CASSSQVSETQYF	TGTGCCAGCAGTTCACAGGTTTCCGAGACCCAGTACTTC
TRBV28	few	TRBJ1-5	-	CASSSRDRPNQPQHF	TGTGCCAGCAGTTCCCGGGATCGACCGAATCAGCCCCAGCATTTT
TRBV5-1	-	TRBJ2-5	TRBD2	CASSLTSGVETQYF	TGCGCCAGCAGCTTGACTAGCGGGGTTGAGACCCAGTACTTC
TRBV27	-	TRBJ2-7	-	CASSTPGLPYEQYF	TGTGCCAGCAGTACACCAGGTTTGCCCTACGAGCAGTACTTC
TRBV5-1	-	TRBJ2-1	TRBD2	CASSLVLAGGEQFF	TGCGCCAGCAGCTTGGTGCTAGCGGGAGGGGAGCAGTTCTTC
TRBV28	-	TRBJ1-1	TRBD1	CASTVDRGRTEAFF	TGTGCCAGCACCGTGGACAGGGGTAGAACTGAAGCTTTCTTT
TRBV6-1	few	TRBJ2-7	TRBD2	CASTPSGSGAYEQYF	TGTGCCAGCACCCCTAGCGGGAGCGGGGCCTACGAGCAGTACTTC
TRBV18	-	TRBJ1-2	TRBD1	CASSLGQANYGYTF	TGTGCCAGCTCACTAGGACAGGCTAACTATGGCTACACCTTC
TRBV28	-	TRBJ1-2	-	CAGGYGYTF	TGTGCAGGGGGTTATGGCTACACCTTC
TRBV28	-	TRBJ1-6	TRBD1	CASSSGTVSLHF	TGTGCCAGCAGTTCCGGGACAGTAAGCCTCCACTTT
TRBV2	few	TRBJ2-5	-	CASSEAPSGESQYF	TGTGCCAGCAGTGAAGCGCCGTCAGGGGAGTCCCAGTACTTC
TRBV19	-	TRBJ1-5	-	CASSITVNQPQHF	TGTGCCAGTAGTATAACAGTCAATCAGCCCCAGCATTTT
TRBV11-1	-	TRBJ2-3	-	CASSAEWETRDTQYF	TGTGCCAGCAGCGCAGAGTGGGAGACTCGGGATACGCAGTATTTT
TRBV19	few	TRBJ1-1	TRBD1	CASSIYQDRVAEAFF	TGTGCCAGTAGTATCTACCAGGACAGGGTGGCTGAAGCTTTCTTT
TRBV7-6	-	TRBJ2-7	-	CASSLLSAYEQYF	TGTGCCAGCAGCTTACTTTCAGCCTACGAGCAGTACTTC
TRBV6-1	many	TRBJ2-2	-	CASILGEPGELFF	TGTGCCAGCATCCTCGGGGAGCCCGGGGAGCTGTTTTTT
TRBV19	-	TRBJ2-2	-	CASSISPTSFGELFF	TGTGCCAGTAGTATATCCCCGACTAGTTTCGGGGAGCTGTTTTTT
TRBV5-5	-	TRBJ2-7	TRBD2	CASSLADGGSFYEQYF	TGTGCCAGCAGCTTGGCCGATGGCGGGAGTTTCTACGAGCAGTACTTC
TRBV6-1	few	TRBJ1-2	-	CASSERGEGGYTF	TGTGCCAGCAGTGAGCGCGGGGAGGGGGGCTACACCTTC
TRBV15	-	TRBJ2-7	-	CATSRDDQGTYEQYF	TGTGCCACCAGCAGAGATGATCAGGGGACCTACGAGCAGTACTTC
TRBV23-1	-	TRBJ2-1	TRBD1	CASSHRQGGNEQFF	TGCGCCAGCAGTCACCGACAGGGTGGCAATGAGCAGTTCTTC
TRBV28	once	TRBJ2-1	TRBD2	CASSYGGAHNEQFF	TGTGCCAGCAGTTACGGGGGGGCTCACAATGAGCAGTTCTTC
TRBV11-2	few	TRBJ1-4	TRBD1	CASSRTGFDEKLFF	TGTGCCAGCAGCAGGACAGGGTTTGATGAAAAACTGTTTTTT
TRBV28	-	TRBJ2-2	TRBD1	CASSNPGQSNTGELFF	TGTGCCAGCAGTAACCCGGGACAGTCTAACACCGGGGAGCTGTTTTTT
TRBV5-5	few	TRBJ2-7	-	CASSPPLSYEQYF	TGTGCCAGCAGCCCCCCCCTCTCCTACGAGCAGTACTTC
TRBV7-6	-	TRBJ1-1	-	CASSSSLNTEAFF	TGTGCCAGCAGCTCGAGTCTGAACACTGAAGCTTTCTTT
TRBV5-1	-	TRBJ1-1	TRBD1	CASSTEQGITEAFF	TGCGCCAGCAGCACGGAACAGGGGATCACTGAAGCTTTCTTT
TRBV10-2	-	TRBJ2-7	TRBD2	CASSDSRGLAGGHEQYF	TGCGCCAGCAGTGACTCCAGGGGACTAGCGGGGGGCCACGAGCAGTACTTC
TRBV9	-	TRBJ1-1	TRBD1	CASSVGSQGAKLWDSTEAFF	TGTGCCAGCAGCGTAGGATCCCAGGGGGCCAAATTATGGGATAGCACTGAAGCTTTCTTT
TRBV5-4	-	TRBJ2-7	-	CASSPGGTGSYEQYF	TGTGCCAGCAGCCCCGGGGGAACGGGGTCCTACGAGCAGTACTTC
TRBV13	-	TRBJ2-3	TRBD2	CASSLMATSAGVGGDTQYF	TGTGCCAGCAGCTTAATGGCAACTAGCGCCGGTGTGGGGGGGGATACGCAGTATTTT
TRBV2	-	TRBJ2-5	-	CASSRSDNQETQYF	TGTGCCAGCAGTCGCTCAGATAACCAAGAGACCCAGTACTTC
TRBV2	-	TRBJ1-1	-	CASRPARVNTEAFF	TGTGCCAGCAGGCCCGCGAGGGTGAACACTGAAGCTTTCTTT
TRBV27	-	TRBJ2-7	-	CASSLDATGLSYEQYF	TGTGCCAGCAGTTTAGACGCGACAGGCCTTTCCTACGAGCAGTACTTC
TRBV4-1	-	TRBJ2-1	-	CASSQGVRGENEQFF	TGCGCCAGCAGCCAAGGTGTAAGGGGCGAGAATGAGCAGTTCTTC
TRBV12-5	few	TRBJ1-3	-	CASGPARQGGYGNTIYF	TGTGCTAGTGGACCCGCTCGGCAGGGCGGTTATGGAAACACCATATATTTT
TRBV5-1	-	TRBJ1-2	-	CASSFQTASNYGYTF	TGCGCCAGCAGTTTCCAGACAGCATCTAACTATGGCTACACCTTC
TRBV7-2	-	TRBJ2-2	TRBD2	CASSSSSGADTGELFF	TGTGCCAGCAGCTCTTCTAGCGGGGCAGACACCGGGGAGCTGTTTTTT
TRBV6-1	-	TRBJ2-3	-	CASSVASGSTDTQYF	TGTGCCAGCAGTGTTGCCAGCGGGAGCACAGATACGCAGTATTTT
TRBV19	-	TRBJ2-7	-	CASSIRDKPYEQYF	TGTGCCAGTAGTATCCGGGACAAGCCCTACGAGCAGTACTTC
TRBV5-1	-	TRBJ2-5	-	CASSLGTAPQETQYF	TGCGCCAGCAGCTTGGGGACAGCACCTCAAGAGACCCAGTACTTC
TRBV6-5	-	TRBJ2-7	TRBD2	CASTGRLAGEYEQYF	TGTGCCAGCACTGGACGACTAGCGGGAGAGTACGAGCAGTACTTC